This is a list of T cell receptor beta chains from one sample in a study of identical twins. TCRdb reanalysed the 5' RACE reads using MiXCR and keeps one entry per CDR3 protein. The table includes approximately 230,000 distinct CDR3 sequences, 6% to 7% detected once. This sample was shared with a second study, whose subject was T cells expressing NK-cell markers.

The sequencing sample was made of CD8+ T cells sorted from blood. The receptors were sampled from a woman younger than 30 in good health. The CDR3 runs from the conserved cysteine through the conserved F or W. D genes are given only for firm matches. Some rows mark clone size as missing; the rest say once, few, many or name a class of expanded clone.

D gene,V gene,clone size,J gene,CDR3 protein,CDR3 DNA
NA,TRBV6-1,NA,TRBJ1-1,CASTPGALTEAFF,TGTGCCAGCACCCCGGGGGCTCTCACTGAAGCTTTCTTT
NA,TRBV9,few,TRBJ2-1,CASSVVVSSYNEQFF,TGTGCCAGCAGCGTTGTGGTTAGCTCCTACAATGAGCAGTTCTTC
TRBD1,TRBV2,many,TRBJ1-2,CASPGQGVYGYTF,TGTGCCAGCCCCGGACAGGGTGTCTATGGCTACACCTTC
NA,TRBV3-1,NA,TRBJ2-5,CASSQESEETQYF,TGTGCCAGCAGCCAAGAGTCAGAAGAGACCCAGTACTTC
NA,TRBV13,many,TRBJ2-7,CASSLEGSSYEQYF,TGTGCCAGCAGCTTAGAGGGGAGCTCCTACGAGCAGTACTTC
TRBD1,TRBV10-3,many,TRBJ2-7,CAISGQGSSYEQYF,TGTGCCATCAGTGGACAGGGGTCTTCCTACGAGCAGTACTTC
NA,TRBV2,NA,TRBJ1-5,CASSESGIGRFNQPQHF,TGTGCCAGCAGTGAATCGGGAATAGGGCGGTTCAATCAGCCCCAGCATTTT
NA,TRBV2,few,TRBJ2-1,CASSGDSLGYEQFF,TGTGCCAGCAGTGGGGACTCCCTCGGCTATGAGCAGTTCTTC
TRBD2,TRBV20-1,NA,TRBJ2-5,CCAREITTSGYQETQYF,TGCTGTGCTAGAGAAATTACTACTAGCGGGTACCAAGAGACCCAGTACTTC
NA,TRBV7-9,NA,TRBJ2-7,CASSLGERYLTYEQYF,TGTGCCAGCAGCTTAGGGGAACGGTACCTAACCTATGAGCAGTACTTC
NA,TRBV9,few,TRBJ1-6,CASSRWGSYNSPLHF,TGTGCCAGCAGCCGTTGGGGGAGTTATAATTCACCCCTCCACTTT
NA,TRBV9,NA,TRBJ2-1,CASSRGREQFF,TGTGCCAGCAGCCGGGGACGTGAGCAGTTCTTC
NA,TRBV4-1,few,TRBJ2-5,CASSQVPRTVETQYF,TGCGCCAGCAGCCAAGTACCTAGAACAGTAGAGACCCAGTACTTC
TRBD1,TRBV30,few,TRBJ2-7,CALGRDRGLYEQYF,TGTGCCCTTGGCCGGGACAGGGGGCTGTACGAGCAGTACTTC
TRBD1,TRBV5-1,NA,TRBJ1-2,CASSLDRDEHGYTF,TGCGCCAGCAGCTTAGACAGGGATGAGCATGGCTACACCTTC
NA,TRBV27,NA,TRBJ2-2,CASMTIGKDTGELFF,TGTGCCAGCATGACCATCGGAAAAGACACCGGGGAGCTGTTTTTT
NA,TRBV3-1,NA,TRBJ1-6,CASSQGQRNSPLHF,TGTGCCAGCAGCCAAGGACAGAGAAATTCACCCCTCCACTTT
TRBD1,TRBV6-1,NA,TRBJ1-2,CASSPTTTGGSYGYTF,TGTGCCAGCAGCCCTACCACGACAGGGGGCTCCTATGGCTACACCTTC
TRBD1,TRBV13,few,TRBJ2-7,CASSSGQGYYEQYF,TGTGCCAGCAGCTCAGGACAGGGCTACTACGAGCAGTACTTC